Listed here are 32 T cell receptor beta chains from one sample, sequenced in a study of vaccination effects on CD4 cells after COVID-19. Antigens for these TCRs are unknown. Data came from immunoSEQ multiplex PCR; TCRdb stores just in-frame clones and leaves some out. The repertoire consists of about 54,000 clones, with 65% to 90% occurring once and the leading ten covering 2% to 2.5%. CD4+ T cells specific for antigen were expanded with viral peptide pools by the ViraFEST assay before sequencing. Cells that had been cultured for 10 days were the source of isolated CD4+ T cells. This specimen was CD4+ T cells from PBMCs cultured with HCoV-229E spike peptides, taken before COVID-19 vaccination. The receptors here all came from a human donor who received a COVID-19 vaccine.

The CDR3 DNA follows: TGTGCCAGCAGTCCGCGGACAGGGGGTATCGGTGGCTACACCTTC. Amino acids: CASSPRTGGIGGYTF. The V call is TRBV27, the J call TRBJ1-2; TRBD1 matches at 10 bases. The CDR3 spans 15 residues. Per germline, CDR1 MNHEY and CDR2 SMNVEV (reference sequence). V lost 5 bases to trimming and J lost 7 bases; unmatched junction nucleotides: 10.

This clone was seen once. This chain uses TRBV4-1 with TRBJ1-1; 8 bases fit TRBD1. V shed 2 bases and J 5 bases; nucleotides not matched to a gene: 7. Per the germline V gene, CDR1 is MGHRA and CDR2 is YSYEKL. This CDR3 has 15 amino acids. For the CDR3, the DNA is TGCGCCAGCAGCCAAAGTCAGGGGGCGAAAACTGAAGCTTTCTTT. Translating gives CASSQSQGAKTEAFF.

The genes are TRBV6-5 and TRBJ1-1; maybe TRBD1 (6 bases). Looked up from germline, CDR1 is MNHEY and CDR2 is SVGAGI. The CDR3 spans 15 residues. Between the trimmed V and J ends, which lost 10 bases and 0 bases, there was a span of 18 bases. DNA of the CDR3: TGTGCCACGTACTCCGGACAGTTAATGAACACTGAAGCTTTCTTT. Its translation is CATYSGQLMNTEAFF.

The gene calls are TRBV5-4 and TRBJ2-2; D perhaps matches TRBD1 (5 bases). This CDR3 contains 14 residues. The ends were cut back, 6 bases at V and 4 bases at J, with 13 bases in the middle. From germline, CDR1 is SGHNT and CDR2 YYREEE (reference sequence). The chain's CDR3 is CASNLPGITGELFF. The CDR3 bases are TGTGCCAGCAACCTGCCAGGGATCACCGGGGAGCTGTTTTTT.

CDR3 DNA sequence: TGTGCCAGCAGTTACGCCGTTTATGGCTACACCTTC. Translating gives CASSYAVYGYTF. The chain employs TRBV6-2 or TRBV6-3 and TRBJ1-2; D not resolved. Trimming removed 2 bases at V and 5 bases at J, with 6 bases between. This CDR3 has 12 amino acids. The V gene's germline CDR1 is MNHEY and CDR2 SVGEGT.

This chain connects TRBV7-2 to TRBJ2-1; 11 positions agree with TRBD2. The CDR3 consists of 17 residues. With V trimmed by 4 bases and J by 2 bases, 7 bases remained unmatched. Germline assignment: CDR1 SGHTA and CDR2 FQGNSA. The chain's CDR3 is CASSSGLAGRAYNEQFF. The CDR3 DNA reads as TGTGCCAGCAGCTCCGGACTAGCGGGCCGGGCCTACAATGAGCAGTTCTTC.

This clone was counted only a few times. Here the CDR3 DNA reads TGTGCCAGTAGTGTCACATCCTCTGGAAACACCATATATTTT. This gives the protein CASSVTSSGNTIYF. The gene calls are TRBV19 and TRBJ1-3; D is unclear. There are 14 residues in the CDR3. Germline V gene lookup returns CDR1 LNHDA and CDR2 SQIVND (reference sequence). The V and J ends lost 5 bases and 0 bases respectively, with 8 bases between them.

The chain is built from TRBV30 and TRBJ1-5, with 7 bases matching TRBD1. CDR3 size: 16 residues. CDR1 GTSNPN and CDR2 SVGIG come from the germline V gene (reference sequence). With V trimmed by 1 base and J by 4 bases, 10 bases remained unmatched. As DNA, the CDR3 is TGTGCCTGGAGTGAACTATCGACAGGGAGGAATCAGCCCCAGCATTTT. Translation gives CAWSELSTGRNQPQHF.

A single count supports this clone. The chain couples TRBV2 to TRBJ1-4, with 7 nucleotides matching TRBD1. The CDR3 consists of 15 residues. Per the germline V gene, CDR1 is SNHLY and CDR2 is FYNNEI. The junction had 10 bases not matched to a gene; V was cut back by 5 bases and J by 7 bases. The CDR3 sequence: CASSPGGRGIEKLFF. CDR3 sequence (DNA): TGTGCCAGCAGTCCAGGGGGAAGGGGAATTGAAAAACTGTTTTTT.

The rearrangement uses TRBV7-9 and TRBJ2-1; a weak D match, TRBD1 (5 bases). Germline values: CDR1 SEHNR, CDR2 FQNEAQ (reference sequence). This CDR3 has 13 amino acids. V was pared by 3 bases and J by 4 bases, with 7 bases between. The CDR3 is CASSFQGYNEQFF. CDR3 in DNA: TGTGCCAGCAGCTTCCAGGGTTACAATGAGCAGTTCTTC.

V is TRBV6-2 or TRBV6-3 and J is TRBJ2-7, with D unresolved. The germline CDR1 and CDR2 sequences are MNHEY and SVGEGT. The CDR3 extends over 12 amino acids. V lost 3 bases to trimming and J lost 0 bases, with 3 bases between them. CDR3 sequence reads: CASSYSSYEQYV. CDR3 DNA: TGTGCCAGCAGTTATAGCTCCTACGAGCAGTACGTC.

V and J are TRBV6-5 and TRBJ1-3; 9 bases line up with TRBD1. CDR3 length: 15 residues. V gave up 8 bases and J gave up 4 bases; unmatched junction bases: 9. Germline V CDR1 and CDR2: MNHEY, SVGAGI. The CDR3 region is CASGPGTGFGNTIYF. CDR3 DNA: TGTGCCAGCGGTCCCGGGACAGGGTTCGGAAACACCATATATTTT.

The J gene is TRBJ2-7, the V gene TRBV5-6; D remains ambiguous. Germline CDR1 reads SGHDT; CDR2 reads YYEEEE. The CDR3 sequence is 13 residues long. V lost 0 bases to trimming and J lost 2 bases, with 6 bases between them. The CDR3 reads CASSLAATYEQYV. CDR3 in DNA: TGTGCCAGCAGCTTGGCGGCTACCTACGAGCAGTACGTC.

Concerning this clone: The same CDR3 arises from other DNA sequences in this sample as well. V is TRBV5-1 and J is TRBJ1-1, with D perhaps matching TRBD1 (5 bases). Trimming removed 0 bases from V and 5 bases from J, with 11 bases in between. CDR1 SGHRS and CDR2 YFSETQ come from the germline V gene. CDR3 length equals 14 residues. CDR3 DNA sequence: TGCGCCAGCAGCTTGGTGGGAGGGGAGACTGAAGCTTTCTTT. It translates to CASSLVGGETEAFF.

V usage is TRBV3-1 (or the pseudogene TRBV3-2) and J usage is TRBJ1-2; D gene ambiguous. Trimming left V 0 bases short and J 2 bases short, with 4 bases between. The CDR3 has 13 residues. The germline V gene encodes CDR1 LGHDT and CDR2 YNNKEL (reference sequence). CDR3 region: CASSQDVNYGYTF. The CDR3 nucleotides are TGTGCCAGCAGCCAAGACGTAAACTATGGCTACACCTTC.

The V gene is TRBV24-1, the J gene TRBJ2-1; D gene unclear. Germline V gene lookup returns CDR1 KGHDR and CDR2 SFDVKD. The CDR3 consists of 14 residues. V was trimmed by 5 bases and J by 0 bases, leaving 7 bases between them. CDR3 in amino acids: CATSGYNSYNEQFF. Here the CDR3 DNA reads TGTGCCACCAGTGGGTACAACTCCTACAATGAGCAGTTCTTC.

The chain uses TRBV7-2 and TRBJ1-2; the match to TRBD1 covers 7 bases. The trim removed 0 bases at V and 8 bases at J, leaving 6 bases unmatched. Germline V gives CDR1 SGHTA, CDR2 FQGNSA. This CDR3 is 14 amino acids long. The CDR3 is CASSLAGGAGGYTF. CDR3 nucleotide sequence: TGTGCCAGCAGCTTAGCAGGGGGCGCGGGGGGCTACACCTTC. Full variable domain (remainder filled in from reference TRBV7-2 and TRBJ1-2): GAGVSQSPSNKVTEKGKDVELRCDPISGHTALYWYRQSLGQGLEFLIYFQGNSAPDKSGLPSDRFSAERTGGSVSTLTIQRTQQEDSAVYLCASSLAGGAGGYTFGSGTRLTVV.

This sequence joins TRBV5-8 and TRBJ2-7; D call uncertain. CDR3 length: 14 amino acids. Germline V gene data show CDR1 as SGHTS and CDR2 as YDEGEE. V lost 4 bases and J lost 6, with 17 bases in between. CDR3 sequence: CASSHPPPVGEQYV. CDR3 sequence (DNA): TGTGCCAGCAGCCATCCCCCGCCGGTTGGCGAGCAGTACGTC.

CDR3 in amino acids: CASSDGGQPQHF. In DNA form, the CDR3 reads TGTGCCAGCAGTGACGGCGGGCAACCCCAGCATTTT. The rearrangement joins TRBV2 to TRBJ1-5; no clear D. The V gene's germline CDR1 is SNHLY and CDR2 FYNNEI. CDR3 length: 12 residues. Deletions cut 3 bases from V and 10 bases from J, with 10 bases between.

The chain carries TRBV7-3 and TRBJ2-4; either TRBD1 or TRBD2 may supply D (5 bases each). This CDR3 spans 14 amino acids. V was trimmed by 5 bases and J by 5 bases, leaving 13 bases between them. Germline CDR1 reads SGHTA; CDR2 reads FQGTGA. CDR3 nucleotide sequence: TGTGCCAGCAGCCCTGAGGGGAACCAAAACATTCAGTACTTC. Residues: CASSPEGNQNIQYF.

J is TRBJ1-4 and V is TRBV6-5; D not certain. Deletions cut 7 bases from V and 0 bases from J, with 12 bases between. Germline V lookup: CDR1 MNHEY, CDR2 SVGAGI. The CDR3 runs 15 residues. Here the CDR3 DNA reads TGTGCCAGCACCGACGGGCCGGCAACTAATGAAAAACTGTTTTTT. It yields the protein CASTDGPATNEKLFF.

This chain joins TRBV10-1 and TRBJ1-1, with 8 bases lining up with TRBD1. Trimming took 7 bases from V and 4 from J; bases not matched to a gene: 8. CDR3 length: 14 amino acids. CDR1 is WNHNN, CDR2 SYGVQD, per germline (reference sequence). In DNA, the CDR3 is TGCGCCAGCAAGCCGGACAGGGTAAGCACTGAAGCTTTCTTT. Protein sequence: CASKPDRVSTEAFF.

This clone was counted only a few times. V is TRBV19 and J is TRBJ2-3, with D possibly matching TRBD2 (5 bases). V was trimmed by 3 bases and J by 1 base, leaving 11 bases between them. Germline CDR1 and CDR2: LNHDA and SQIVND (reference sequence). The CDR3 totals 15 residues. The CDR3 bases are TGTGCCAGTAGTATGAGCGGCAGCCGCACAGATACGCAGTATTTT. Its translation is CASSMSGSRTDTQYF.

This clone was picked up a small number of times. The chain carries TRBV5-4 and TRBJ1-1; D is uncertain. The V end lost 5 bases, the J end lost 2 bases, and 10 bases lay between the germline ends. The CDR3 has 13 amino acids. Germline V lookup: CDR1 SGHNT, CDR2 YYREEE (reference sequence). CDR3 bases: TGTGCCAGCAGGTCTTTAGCAAACACTGAAGCTTTCTTT. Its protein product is CASRSLANTEAFF.

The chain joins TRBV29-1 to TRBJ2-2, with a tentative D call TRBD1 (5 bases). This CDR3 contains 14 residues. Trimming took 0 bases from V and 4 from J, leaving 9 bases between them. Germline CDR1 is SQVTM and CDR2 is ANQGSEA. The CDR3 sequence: CSVEESRVTGELFF. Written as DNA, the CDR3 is TGCAGCGTTGAAGAGAGCAGGGTCACCGGGGAGCTGTTTTTT.

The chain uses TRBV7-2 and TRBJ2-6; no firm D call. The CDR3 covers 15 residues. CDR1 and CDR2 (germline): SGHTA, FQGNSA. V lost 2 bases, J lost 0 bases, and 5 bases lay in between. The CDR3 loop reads CASSLRVSGANVLTF. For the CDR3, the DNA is TGTGCCAGCAGCTTAAGAGTCTCTGGGGCCAACGTCCTGACTTTC.

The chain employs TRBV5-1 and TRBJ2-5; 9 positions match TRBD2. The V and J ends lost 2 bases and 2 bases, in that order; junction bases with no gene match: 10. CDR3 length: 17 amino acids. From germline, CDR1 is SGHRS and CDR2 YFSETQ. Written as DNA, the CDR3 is TGCGCCAGCAGCTTTGGGCGACTAGCGGACCTACAAGAGACCCAGTACTTC. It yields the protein CASSFGRLADLQETQYF.

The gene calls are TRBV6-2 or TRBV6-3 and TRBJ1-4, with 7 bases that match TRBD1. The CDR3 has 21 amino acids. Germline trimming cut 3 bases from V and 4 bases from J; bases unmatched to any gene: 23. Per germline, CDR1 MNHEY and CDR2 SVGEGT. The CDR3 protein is CASSYEDREFVRPSHNEKLFF. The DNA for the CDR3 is TGTGCCAGCAGTTATGAAGACAGGGAATTTGTTAGACCGTCCCATAATGAAAAACTGTTTTTT.

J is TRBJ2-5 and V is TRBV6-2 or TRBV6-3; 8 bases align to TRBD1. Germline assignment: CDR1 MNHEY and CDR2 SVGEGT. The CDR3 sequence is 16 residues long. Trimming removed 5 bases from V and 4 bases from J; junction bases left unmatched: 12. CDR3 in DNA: TGTGCCAGCAGTCGGCGGACCGACAGGGGTGGAGAGACCCAGTACTTC. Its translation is CASSRRTDRGGETQYF.

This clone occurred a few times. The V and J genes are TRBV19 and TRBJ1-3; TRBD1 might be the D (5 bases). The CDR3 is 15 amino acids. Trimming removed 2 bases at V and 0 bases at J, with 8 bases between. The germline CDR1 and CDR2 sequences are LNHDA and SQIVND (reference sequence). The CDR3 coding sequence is TGTGCCAGTAGTATAAAGGGGAGCTCTGGAAACACCATATATTTT. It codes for CASSIKGSSGNTIYF.

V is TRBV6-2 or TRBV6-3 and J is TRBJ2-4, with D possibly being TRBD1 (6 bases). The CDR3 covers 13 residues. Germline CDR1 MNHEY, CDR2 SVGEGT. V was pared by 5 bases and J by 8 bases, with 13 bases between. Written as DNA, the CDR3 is TGTGCCAGCAGTCAAGAGACAGGATACATTCAGTACTTC. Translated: CASSQETGYIQYF.

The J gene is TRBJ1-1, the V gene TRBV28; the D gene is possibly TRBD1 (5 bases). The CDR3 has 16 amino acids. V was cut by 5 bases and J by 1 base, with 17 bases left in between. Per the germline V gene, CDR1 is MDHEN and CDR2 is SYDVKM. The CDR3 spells CASSPRGQLQNTEAFF. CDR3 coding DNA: TGTGCCAGCAGTCCCCGGGGCCAACTCCAGAACACTGAAGCTTTCTTT. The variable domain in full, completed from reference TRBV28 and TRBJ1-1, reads DVKVTQSSRYLVKRTGEKVFLECVQDMDHENMFWYRQDPGLGLRLIYFSYDVKMKEKGDIPEGYSVSREKKERFSLILESASTNQTSMYLCASSPRGQLQNTEAFFGQGTRLTVV.